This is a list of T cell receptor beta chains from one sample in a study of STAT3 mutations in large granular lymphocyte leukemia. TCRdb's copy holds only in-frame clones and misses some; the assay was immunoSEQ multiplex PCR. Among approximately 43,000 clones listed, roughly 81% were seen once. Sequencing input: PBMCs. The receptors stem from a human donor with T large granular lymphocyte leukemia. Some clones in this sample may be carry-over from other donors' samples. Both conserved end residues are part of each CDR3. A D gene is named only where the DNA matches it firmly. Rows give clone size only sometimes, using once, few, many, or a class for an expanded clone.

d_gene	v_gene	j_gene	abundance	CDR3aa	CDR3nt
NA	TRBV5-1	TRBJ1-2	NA	CASSLATGNYGYTF	TGCGCCAGCAGCTTGGCAACAGGGAACTATGGCTACACCTTC
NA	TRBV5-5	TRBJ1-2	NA	CASSPTGQHYGYTF	TGTGCCAGCAGCCCCACAGGGCAGCACTATGGCTACACCTTC
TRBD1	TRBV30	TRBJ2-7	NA	CAWRNGTGVYF	TGTGCCTGGAGAAACGGGACAGGGGTGTACTTC
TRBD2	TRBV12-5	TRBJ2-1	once	CASVFPGTNSYNEQFF	TGTGCTAGTGTCTTCCCCGGGACTAACTCCTACAATGAGCAGTTCTTC
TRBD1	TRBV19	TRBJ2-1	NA	CASSMGQLGNEQFF	TGTGCCAGTAGTATGGGACAGTTGGGCAATGAGCAGTTCTTC
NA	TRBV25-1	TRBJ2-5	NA	CASSAKTTQYF	TGTGCCAGCAGTGCCAAGACGACCCAGTACTTC
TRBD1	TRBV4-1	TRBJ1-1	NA	CASSQESTRTGWVNTEAFF	TGCGCCAGCAGCCAAGAAAGTACTCGGACAGGGTGGGTCAACACTGAAGCTTTCTTT
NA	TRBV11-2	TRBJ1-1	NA	CASSLKGEAFF	TGTGCCAGCAGCTTAAAAGGGGAAGCTTTCTTT
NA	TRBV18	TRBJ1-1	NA	CASSPVGWGKRFEAFF	TGTGCCAGCTCACCAGTAGGGTGGGGTAAGAGGTTTGAAGCTTTCTTT
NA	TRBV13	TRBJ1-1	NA	CASSLAGLYGAFF	TGTGCCAGCAGCTTAGCGGGACTGTACGGCGCTTTCTTT
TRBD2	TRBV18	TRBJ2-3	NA	CASSPWAPAASARGGGADTQYF	TGTGCCAGCTCACCATGGGCCCCGGCCGCTTCTGCTCGGGGGGGCGGCGCAGATACGCAGTATTTT
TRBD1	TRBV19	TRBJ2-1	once	CASSPQGYSGNEQFF	TGTGCCAGTAGTCCACAGGGGTATTCGGGGAATGAGCAGTTCTTC
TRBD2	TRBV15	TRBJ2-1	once	CATSRDWRLVRGGREQFF	TGTGCCACCAGCAGAGATTGGCGCTTGGTGCGGGGGGGCCGCGAGCAGTTCTTC
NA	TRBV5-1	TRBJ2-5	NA	CASRDTGSETQYF	TGCGCCAGCAGGGACACGGGATCGGAGACCCAGTACTTC
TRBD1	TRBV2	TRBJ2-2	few	CASTGQGGTGELFF	TGTGCCAGCACCGGACAGGGAGGCACCGGGGAGCTGTTTTTT
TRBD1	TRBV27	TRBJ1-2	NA	CASSLGTGESNYGYTF	TGTGCCAGCAGTTTGGGAACAGGGGAGAGTAACTATGGCTACACCTTC
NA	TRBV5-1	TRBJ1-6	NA	CASSRDIYNSPLHF	TGCGCCAGCAGTCGGGACATCTATAATTCACCCCTCCACTTT
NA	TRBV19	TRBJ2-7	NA	CASSIQGGSYEQYF	TGTGCCAGTAGTATTCAGGGCGGATCCTACGAGCAGTACTTC
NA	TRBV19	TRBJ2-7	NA	CASSVSRAVPNYEQYF	TGTGCCAGTAGTGTTAGCCGGGCAGTACCCAACTACGAGCAGTACTTC
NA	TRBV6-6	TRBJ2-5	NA	CASSSDRGGTQETQYF	TGTGCCAGCAGTTCCGACAGGGGAGGGACCCAAGAGACCCAGTACTTC
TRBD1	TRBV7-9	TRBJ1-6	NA	CASSPPDRNNSPLHF	TGTGCCAGCAGCCCGCCGGACAGGAATAATTCACCCCTCCACTTT
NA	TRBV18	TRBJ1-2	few	CASSPDSVYGYTF	TGTGCCAGCTCACCAGACAGTGTCTATGGCTACACCTTC
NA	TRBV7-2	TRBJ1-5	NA	CATSAGAINQPQHF	TGTGCCACCTCTGCAGGGGCGATCAATCAGCCCCAGCATTTT
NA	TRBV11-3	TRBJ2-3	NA	CASSRGTALPDTQYF	TGTGCCAGCAGCCGAGGAACAGCTCTCCCAGATACGCAGTATTTT
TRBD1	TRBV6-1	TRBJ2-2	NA	CASTVEPGQAGELFF	TGTGCCAGTACGGTAGAACCGGGACAGGCCGGGGAGCTGTTTTTT
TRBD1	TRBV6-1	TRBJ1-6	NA	CASSRQGDNNSPLHF	TGTGCCAGCAGTAGACAGGGGGATAATAATTCACCCCTCCACTTT
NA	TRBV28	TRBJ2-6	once	CASSQMWNSGANVLTF	TGTGCCAGCAGCCAAATGTGGAACTCTGGGGCCAACGTCCTGACTTTC
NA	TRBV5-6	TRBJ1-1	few	CASSRLTMNTEAFF	TGTGCCAGCAGCAGACTGACCATGAACACTGAAGCTTTCTTT
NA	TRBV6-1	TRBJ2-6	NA	CASSESPAQSFSGANVLTF	TGTGCCAGCAGTGAAAGTCCAGCCCAAAGTTTCTCTGGGGCCAACGTCCTGACTTTC
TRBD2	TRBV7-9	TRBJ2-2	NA	CASSPRGGPNTGELFF	TGTGCCAGCAGCCCCCGGGGGGGGCCCAACACCGGGGAGCTGTTTTTT
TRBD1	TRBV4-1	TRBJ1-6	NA	CASSSQQGGAYSPLHF	TGCGCCAGCAGCTCCCAACAGGGGGGCGCTTATTCACCCCTCCACTTT